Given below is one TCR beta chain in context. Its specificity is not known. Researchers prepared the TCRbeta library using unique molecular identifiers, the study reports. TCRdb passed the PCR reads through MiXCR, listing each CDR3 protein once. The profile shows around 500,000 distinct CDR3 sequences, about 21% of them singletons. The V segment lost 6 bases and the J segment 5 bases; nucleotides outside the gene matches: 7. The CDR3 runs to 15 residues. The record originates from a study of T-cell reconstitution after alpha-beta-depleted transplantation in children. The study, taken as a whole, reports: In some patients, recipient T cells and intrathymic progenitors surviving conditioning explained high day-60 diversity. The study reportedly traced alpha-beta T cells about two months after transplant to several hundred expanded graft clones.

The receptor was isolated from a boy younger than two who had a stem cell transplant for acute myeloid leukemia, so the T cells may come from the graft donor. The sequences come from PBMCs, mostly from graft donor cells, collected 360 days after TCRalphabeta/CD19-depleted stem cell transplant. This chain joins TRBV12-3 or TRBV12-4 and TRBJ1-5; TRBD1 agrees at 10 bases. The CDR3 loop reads CASSPDRGYDQPQHF. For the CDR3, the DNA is TGTGCCAGCAGCCCGGACAGGGGGTATGATCAGCCCCAGCATTTT.